What follows are 16 T cell receptor beta chains derived from one specimen sequenced in a study of blood T cell repertoires in COVID-19. Repertoires were generated with immunoSEQ multiplex PCR, while TCRdb's copy carries only in-frame clones and drops some. The data contain about 480,000 clones, around 87% of them seen just once; the ten biggest clones take up less than 2%. Material for sequencing was PBMCs or T cells enriched from blood (not recorded which). The receptors here all came from a woman aged 40-49 years who had recovered from COVID-19.

The CDR3 sequence: CASSQLGREQYF. The CDR3 DNA reads as TGTGCCAGCAGCCAACTGGGCCGCGAGCAGTACTTC. The chain couples TRBV3-1 (or the pseudogene TRBV3-2) to TRBJ2-7; no definite D call. Trimming shortened V by 2 bases and J by 6 bases, and 8 bases separated the two germline ends. The CDR3 runs 12 residues. The germline CDR1 and CDR2 sequences are LGHDT and YNNKEL (reference sequence).

This clone was seen more than once but under ten times. The rearrangement joins TRBV19 to TRBJ1-6; unclear D gene. The CDR3 contains 15 residues. V dropped 0 bases and J dropped 12 bases, with 15 bases sitting between them. Germline assignment: CDR1 LNHDA and CDR2 SQIVND (reference sequence). The CDR3 DNA sequence: TGTGCCAGTAGTATAGATACCCCCTTCCGGGAACCCCTCCACTTT. The encoded protein is CASSIDTPFREPLHF.

The sample holds a few counts of this clone. This chain joins TRBV3-1 (or the pseudogene TRBV3-2) and TRBJ1-2; 8 bases are a match to TRBD1. There are 15 residues in the CDR3. Germline-derived CDR1 and CDR2 are LGHDT and YNNKEL (reference sequence). Trimming cost V 4 bases and J 4 bases; bases outside gene matches: 8. The CDR3 here is CASSPRDRRGYGYTF. The CDR3 nucleotides are TGTGCCAGCAGCCCCCGGGACAGGCGAGGCTATGGCTACACCTTC.

The chain links TRBV29-1 to TRBJ1-2; a weak D match, TRBD1 (6 bases). In germline, CDR1 is SQVTM, CDR2 ANQGSEA. The CDR3 consists of 11 residues. V dropped 3 bases and J dropped 11 bases, with 13 bases sitting between them. The CDR3 sequence is CSVEWGLLYTF. For the CDR3, the DNA is TGCAGCGTTGAGTGGGGGCTCTTGTACACCTTC.

The rearrangement links TRBV30 to TRBJ1-5; 8 positions agree with TRBD1. J gave up 7 bases and V 3 bases, and 5 bases lay outside the gene matches. CDR3 length: 13 residues. Germline values: CDR1 GTSNPN, CDR2 SVGIG (reference sequence). CDR3 DNA: TGTGCCTGGAGAGGACAGGGCGGGCAGCCCCAGCATTTT. Its translation: CAWRGQGGQPQHF.

V and J are TRBV5-1 and TRBJ1-1; maybe TRBD1 (5 bases). The CDR3 has 18 amino acids. The germline V and J ends were trimmed by 3 bases and 1 base, with 22 bases remaining between them. Germline CDR1 and CDR2: SGHRS and YFSETQ. The CDR3 protein is CASSSQPGDLAGNTEAFF. The CDR3 DNA reads as TGCGCCAGCAGCTCACAGCCGGGGGATTTGGCGGGGAACACTGAAGCTTTCTTT. Using reference TRBV5-1 and TRBJ1-1 for the parts outside the CDR3, the full variable domain is KAGVTQTPRYLIKTRGQQVTLSCSPISGHRSVSWYQQTPGQGLQFLFEYFSETQRNKGNFPGRFSGRQFSNSRSEMNVSTLELGDSALYLCASSSQPGDLAGNTEAFFGQGTRLTVV.

The chain couples TRBV29-1 to TRBJ1-5; D gene ambiguous. Trimming stripped 4 bases from V and 0 bases from J, with 10 bases between. In germline, CDR1 is SQVTM, CDR2 ANQGSEA. The CDR3 runs 14 residues. DNA of the CDR3: TGCAGCGTTGGGAGAGGGAATAGCAATCAGCCCCAGCATTTT. It translates to CSVGRGNSNQPQHF.

The CDR3 region is CASSFGGNEQFF. In DNA form, the CDR3 reads TGTGCCAGCAGTTTTGGGGGGAATGAGCAGTTCTTC. The rearrangement uses TRBV12-3 or TRBV12-4 and TRBJ2-1; D might be TRBD2 (6 bases). This CDR3 is built from 12 residues. The germline V and J ends were trimmed by 3 bases and 7 bases, with 7 bases remaining between them.

The CDR3 coding sequence is TGTGCCTGGACCCATCGGGGGGGGATAAATCAGCCCCAGCATTTT. Translated: CAWTHRGGINQPQHF. The chain employs TRBV30 and TRBJ1-5; a weak D match, TRBD1 (5 bases). Deletions cut 4 bases from V and 4 bases from J, with 17 bases between. This CDR3 has 15 amino acids. Germline CDR1 reads GTSNPN; CDR2 reads SVGIG (reference sequence).

The rearrangement uses TRBV2 and TRBJ1-5; D not certain. CDR3 length: 15 amino acids. Trimming took off 3 bases at V and 5 bases at J, with 14 bases between the two ends. CDR1 is SNHLY, CDR2 FYNNEI, per germline. The CDR3, as DNA: TGTGCCAGCAGTGAGACTCGAGCGGGATATCAGCCCCAGCATTTT. It codes for CASSETRAGYQPQHF.

The CDR3: CASSGLAGVGDTQYF. CDR3 nucleotides: TGTGCCAGCAGCGGACTAGCGGGAGTAGGAGATACGCAGTATTTT. The chain recombines TRBV2 with TRBJ2-3, with TRBD2 matching over 13 bases. This CDR3 is built from 15 residues. V lost 6 bases and J lost 5; bases outside the gene matches: 5. The germline V gene has CDR1 SNHLY and CDR2 FYNNEI.

The table lists this clone with a count of one. The chain has TRBV28 and TRBJ1-2; D perhaps matches TRBD1 (6 bases). The germline V gene encodes CDR1 MDHEN and CDR2 SYDVKM. Trimming pared 7 bases from V and 4 bases from J, leaving 10 bases between. The CDR3 length is 12 residues. The CDR3 sequence is CASTDRLYGYTF. The CDR3 DNA reads TGTGCCAGCACGGACAGACTCTATGGCTACACCTTC.

The chain uses TRBV9 and TRBJ1-1; D may be TRBD1 (5 bases). CDR1 SGDLS and CDR2 YYNGEE come from the germline V gene. Trimming pared 4 bases from V and 8 bases from J, leaving 18 bases between. The CDR3 contains 14 residues. As DNA, the CDR3 is TGTGCCAGCAGCCCTGAAACAGGACGGCGAGAAGCTTTCTTT. Translation: CASSPETGRREAFF.

The chain employs TRBV5-6 and TRBJ1-4, with D possibly being TRBD1 (5 bases). The CDR3 has 15 amino acids. The V end was cut by 4 bases, the J end by 0 bases, with 10 bases between. CDR1 is SGHDT, CDR2 YYEEEE, per germline. In DNA form, the CDR3 reads TGTGCCAGCAGCCCCTGGGGGGCAACTAATGAAAAACTGTTTTTT. Its protein is CASSPWGATNEKLFF.

This rearrangement joins TRBV5-1 to TRBJ1-2; D perhaps matches TRBD1 (6 bases). In germline, CDR1 is SGHRS, CDR2 YFSETQ. Trimming pared 0 bases from V and 8 bases from J, leaving 17 bases between. This CDR3 contains 15 residues. The CDR3 DNA reads TGCGCCAGCAGCTTGGCCACAGGGTATGGCGAAGGCTACACCTTC. Its translation: CASSLATGYGEGYTF. The whole variable domain, filled in from reference TRBV5-1 and TRBJ1-2, reads KAGVTQTPRYLIKTRGQQVTLSCSPISGHRSVSWYQQTPGQGLQFLFEYFSETQRNKGNFPGRFSGRQFSNSRSEMNVSTLELGDSALYLCASSLATGYGEGYTFGSGTRLTVV.

CDR3 protein: CASSFSGSVYEQFF. CDR3 DNA: TGTGCCAGCAGCTTCAGCGGGAGTGTCTATGAGCAGTTCTTC. The chain recombines TRBV5-6 with TRBJ2-1; 8 positions agree with TRBD2. This CDR3 region has 14 residues. Germline V lookup: CDR1 SGHDT, CDR2 YYEEEE. V was pared by 2 bases and J by 8 bases, with 6 bases of the junction left unmatched.